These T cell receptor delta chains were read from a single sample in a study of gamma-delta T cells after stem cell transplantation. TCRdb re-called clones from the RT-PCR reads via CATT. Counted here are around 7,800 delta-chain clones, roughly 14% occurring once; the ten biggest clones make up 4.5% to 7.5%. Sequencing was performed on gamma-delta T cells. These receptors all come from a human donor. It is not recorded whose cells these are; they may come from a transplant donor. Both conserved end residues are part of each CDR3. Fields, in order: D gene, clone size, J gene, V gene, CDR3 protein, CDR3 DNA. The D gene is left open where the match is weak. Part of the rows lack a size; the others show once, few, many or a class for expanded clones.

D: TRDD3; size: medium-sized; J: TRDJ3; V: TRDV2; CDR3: CACDTRWGIASSWDTRQMFF; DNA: TGTGCCTGTGACACTCGCTGGGGGATAGCGAGCTCCTGGGACACCCGACAGATGTTTTTC
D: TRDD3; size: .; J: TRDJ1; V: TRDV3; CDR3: CAFTFHGLGIRTDKLIF; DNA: TGTGCCTTTACCTTCCATGGACTGGGGATACGCACCGATAAACTCATCTTT
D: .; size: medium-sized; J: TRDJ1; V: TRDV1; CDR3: CALGEALRGVWKYTDKLIF; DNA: TGTGCTCTTGGGGAAGCTCTACGCGGGGTCTGGAAGTACACCGATAAACTCATCTTT
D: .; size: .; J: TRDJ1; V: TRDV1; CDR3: CALGEHRRNLPSVSIAALIGFTDKLIF; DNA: TGTGCTCTTGGGGAACACAGGCGGAATTTGCCTTCCGTGAGTATTGCAGCGCTGATTGGGTTCACCGATAAACTCATCTTT
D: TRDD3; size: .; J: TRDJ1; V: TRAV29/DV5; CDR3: CAASDVPSYWGIRKTDKLIF; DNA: TGTGCAGCAAGCGACGTGCCTTCCTACTGGGGGATACGCAAAACCGATAAACTCATCTTT
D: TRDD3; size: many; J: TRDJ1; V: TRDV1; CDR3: CALGENPDYPNWGINKYTDKLIF; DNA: TGTGCTCTTGGGGAAAACCCTGACTACCCTAACTGGGGGATAAACAAGTACACCGATAAACTCATCTTT
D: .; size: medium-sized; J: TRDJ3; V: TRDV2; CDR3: CACDTRTGSSWDTRQMFF; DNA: TGTGCCTGTGACACCCGTACTGGGAGCTCCTGGGACACCCGACAGATGTTTTTC
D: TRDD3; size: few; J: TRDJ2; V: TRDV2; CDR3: CACEMGDTAQLFF; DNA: TGTGCCTGTGAGATGGGGGATACAGCACAACTCTTCTTT
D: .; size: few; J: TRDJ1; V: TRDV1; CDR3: CALGERRLPLVADKLIF; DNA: TGTGCTCTTGGGGAACGTCGCCTTCCCCTCGTAGCCGATAAACTCATCTTT
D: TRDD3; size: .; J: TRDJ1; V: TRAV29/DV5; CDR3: CAASGGTLLGDTGTGRYTDKLIF; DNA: TGTGCAGCAAGCGGGGGGACCTTACTGGGGGATACGGGTACGGGCAGGTACACCGATAAACTCATCTTT
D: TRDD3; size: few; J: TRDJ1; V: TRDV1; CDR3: CALGELPWDYGALGDKGTDKLIF; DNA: TGTGCTCTTGGGGAACTACCTTGGGACTACGGGGCACTGGGGGATAAGGGGACCGATAAACTCATCTTT
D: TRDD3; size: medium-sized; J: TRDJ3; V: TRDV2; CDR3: CACDARTWGIVAPWDTRQMFF; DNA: TGTGCCTGTGACGCACGAACCTGGGGGATAGTCGCCCCCTGGGACACCCGACAGATGTTTTTC
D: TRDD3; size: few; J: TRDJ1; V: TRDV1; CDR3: CALGDRYVSSYWGIRGTDKLIF; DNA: TGTGCTCTTGGGGACCGATACGTTTCCTCGTACTGGGGGATACGCGGGACCGATAAACTCATCTTT
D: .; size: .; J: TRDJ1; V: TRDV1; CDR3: CALGKCLGLTTDKLIF; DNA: TGTGCCCTTGGGAAATGCCTGGGGCTTACGACCGATAAACTCATCTTT
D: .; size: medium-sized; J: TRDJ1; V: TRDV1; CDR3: CALGGEWPRRYPPDKLIF; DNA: TGTGCTCTTGGGGGGGAATGGCCTCGAAGATACCCTCCCGATAAACTCATCTTT
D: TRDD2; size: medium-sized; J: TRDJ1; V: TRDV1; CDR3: CALEGVVDFLPLPRGKLIF; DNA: TGTGCTCTTGAAGGGGTTGTAGATTTCCTACCCCTACCGAGGGGTAAACTCATCTTT
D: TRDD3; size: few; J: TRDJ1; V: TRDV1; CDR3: CALGASINASWQPNWGIRTDKLIF; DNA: TGTGCTCTTGGGGCAAGTATTAACGCCTCCTGGCAGCCCAACTGGGGGATACGCACCGATAAACTCATCTTT
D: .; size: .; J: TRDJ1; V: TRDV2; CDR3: CACDRGLQDKLIF; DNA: TGTGCCTGTGACAGAGGGCTACAGGATAAACTTATCTTT
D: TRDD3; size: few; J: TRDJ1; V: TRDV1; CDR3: CALGETYWGIPGLLADKLIF; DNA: TGTGCTCTTGGGGAAACGTACTGGGGGATACCCGGTTTATTGGCCGATAAACTCATCTTT
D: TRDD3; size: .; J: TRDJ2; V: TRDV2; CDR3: CACDPLVGDKMHLTAQLFF; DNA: TGTGCCTGTGACCCCTTAGTGGGGGATAAAATGCATTTGACAGCACAACTCTTCTTT
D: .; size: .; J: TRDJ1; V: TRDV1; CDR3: CALGELVYYTDKLIF; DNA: TGTGCTCTTGGGGAACTAGTCTACTACACCGATAAACTCATCTTT
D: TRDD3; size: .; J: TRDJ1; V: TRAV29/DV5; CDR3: CAASDHLLGDHDPPMYTDKLIF; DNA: TGTGCAGCAAGCGACCATTTACTGGGGGACCATGACCCACCTATGTACACCGATAAACTCATCTTT